This T cell receptor beta chain was captured in a study of shared clonotypes between healthy human individuals. Looked up from germline, CDR1 is SGHVS and CDR2 is FQNEAQ. The ends were cut back, 8 bases at V and 5 bases at J, with 18 bases in the middle. This CDR3 comprises 14 residues. Study conclusions and caveats: Expectations were that clonotype sharing among donors would be affected by sequencing depth. A handful of donors had around 5% of their naive CD4 clonotypes in common.

For this clone: As yet, its antigen is unknown.

Each cell subset's genomic DNA was divided evenly among several immunoSEQ plates. Sorted-subset replicate PCR reactions contained 200 ng DNA, corresponding to 29,000 or so T cell genomes. The repertoire was sequenced with immunoSEQ multiplex PCR; TCRdb's copy has only in-frame clones and lacks some. The sample holds approximately 940,000 clones; 60% to 85% are singletons and the top ten take approximately 1.5%. The rearrangement links TRBV7-8 to TRBJ1-1; D may be TRBD1 (6 bases). The sequence derives from a man in his late teens or twenties in good health. The specimen was memory CD4+ T cells sorted from blood. As for subset: CD45RA-negative fraction. The chain's CDR3 is CASLPGVERTEAFF. For the CDR3, the DNA is TGTGCCAGCTTGCCAGGGGTGGAGAGGACTGAAGCTTTCTTT. Based on the CDR3 plus reference TRBV7-8 and TRBJ1-1, the full variable domain is GAGVSQSPRYKVAKRGQDVALRCDPISGHVSLFWYQQALGQGPEFLTYFQNEAQLDKSGLPSDRFFAERPEGSVSTLKIQRTQQEDSAVYLCASLPGVERTEAFFGQGTRLTVV.